Following are 20 T cell receptor beta chains from one sample sequenced in a study of shared clonotypes between healthy human individuals. Libraries were prepared by immunoSEQ multiplex PCR; TCRdb keeps only in-frame clonotypes and omits some of them. In the table there are about 1.5 million clones, 95% to 99% of which are singletons. The material sequenced was naive CD4+ T cells sorted from blood. Subset meaning: CD45RA+ positively selected. The receptors were sampled from a man aged 25 to 45 in good health.

This chain joins TRBV18 and TRBJ2-7, with D uncertain. The germline CDR1 and CDR2 sequences are KGHSH and LQKENI. Trimming took 2 bases from V and 5 from J, leaving 19 bases between them. This CDR3 spans 16 amino acids. The CDR3 DNA is TGTGCCAGCTCACCAGTGCTTCGGCCCGAAAGAAACGAGCAGTACTTC. Translation gives CASSPVLRPERNEQYF.

This chain connects TRBV4-3 to TRBJ1-1; D might be TRBD1 (5 bases). In germline, CDR1 is LGHNA, CDR2 YSLEER. The CDR3 has 13 amino acids. V was trimmed by 6 bases and J by 4 bases, leaving 12 bases between them. The CDR3 region has the DNA TGCGCCAGCAGTTCCAGCGGGGGCACTGAAGCTTTCTTT. It specifies CASSSSGGTEAFF.

This chain joins TRBV7-9 and TRBJ2-7, with TRBD1 identical over 7 bases. The length of the CDR3 is 15 residues. CDR1 is SEHNR, CDR2 FQNEAQ, per germline (reference sequence). Germline trimming cut 4 bases from V and 3 bases from J; bases unmatched to any gene: 9. The CDR3, as DNA: TGTGCCAGCAGCTCAATACAGGGGTACATCTACGAGCAGTACTTC. This translates into CASSSIQGYIYEQYF.

The V call is TRBV2, the J call TRBJ2-1; possible D gene TRBD1, 5 bases. Germline CDR1 is SNHLY and CDR2 is FYNNEI. V was trimmed by 6 bases and J by 8 bases, leaving 20 bases between them. The CDR3 spans 15 residues. The CDR3 is CASRKGPDGFDEQFF. CDR3 coding DNA: TGTGCCAGCAGGAAGGGGCCAGACGGGTTCGATGAGCAGTTCTTC.

The gene calls are TRBV7-8 and TRBJ2-7; 8 bases agree with TRBD1. The trim removed 2 bases at V and 3 bases at J, leaving 18 bases unmatched. The CDR3 is 19 amino acids. The germline V gene has CDR1 SGHVS and CDR2 FQNEAQ. As DNA, the CDR3 is TGTGCCAGCAGCTTACAACCGGGACAGGCAACCTGGGGATACTACGAGCAGTACTTC. Translated, it gives CASSLQPGQATWGYYEQYF.

The chain combines TRBV23-1 with TRBJ2-2; the D gene could be TRBD1 or TRBD2 (6 bases each). TRBV23-1 is an ORF, and what it does is uncertain. This CDR3 has 17 amino acids. The V end lost 0 bases, the J end lost 1 base, and 12 bases lay between the germline ends. Here the CDR3 reads CASSQSGGSENTGELFF. Here the CDR3 DNA reads TGCGCCAGCAGTCAATCGGGGGGCTCGGAGAACACCGGGGAGCTGTTTTTT.

The rearrangement links TRBV18 to TRBJ2-5; D possibly matches TRBD1 or TRBD2 (5 bases each). V was cut by 3 bases and J by 5 bases, with 19 bases left in between. The CDR3 is 16 amino acids. Germline V gene lookup returns CDR1 KGHSH and CDR2 LQKENI. CDR3 protein: CASSPSLGALQETQYF. The CDR3 nucleotides are TGTGCCAGCTCACCGTCCCTCGGGGCCCTGCAGGAGACCCAGTACTTC.

J is TRBJ2-1 and V is TRBV6-5; perhaps TRBD2 as D (6 bases). In germline, CDR1 is MNHEY, CDR2 SVGAGI. V was clipped by 6 bases and J by 7 bases, with 16 bases between them. The CDR3 runs to 14 residues. CDR3 amino acids: CASRPLGGVNEQFF. The CDR3 bases are TGTGCCAGCAGGCCCCTCGGGGGAGTTAATGAGCAGTTCTTC.

This chain uses TRBV6-1 with TRBJ2-7, with TRBD1 matching over 7 bases. Per the germline V gene, CDR1 is MNHNS and CDR2 is SASEGT. The CDR3 covers 14 residues. V shed 4 bases and J 0 bases; nucleotides not matched to a gene: 3. The CDR3 DNA reads as TGTGCCAGCAGTGGATACAGGGGCTCCTACGAGCAGTACTTC. Its translation is CASSGYRGSYEQYF.

This chain joins TRBV6-1 and TRBJ2-2, with D possibly called TRBD1 or TRBD2 (5 bases each). The CDR3 consists of 13 residues. The V gene's germline CDR1 is MNHNS and CDR2 SASEGT. The V end lost 7 bases, the J end lost 7 bases, and 13 bases lay between the germline ends. In nucleotides, the CDR3 is TGTGCCAGCACGAGGGGCGCACTCGGGGAGCTGTTTTTT. As protein: CASTRGALGELFF.

The J gene is TRBJ2-7, the V gene TRBV7-8, with 11 bases lining up with TRBD2. Germline V lookup: CDR1 SGHVS, CDR2 FQNEAQ. V lost 1 base, J lost 6 bases, and 14 bases stayed unmatched. This CDR3 comprises 18 residues. Written as DNA, the CDR3 is TGTGCCAGCAGCTTAGTGGTCCCCCTTAGCGGGAGGGGCGGCGAGCAGTACTTC. Amino acid sequence: CASSLVVPLSGRGGEQYF.

The chain carries TRBV30 and TRBJ1-1; D is unclear. The length of the CDR3 is 13 residues. Trimming pared 0 bases from V and 2 bases from J, leaving 7 bases between. Germline assignment: CDR1 GTSNPN and CDR2 SVGIG (reference sequence). CDR3 sequence (DNA): TGTGCCTGGAGTGTCGAACGAAACACTGAAGCTTTCTTT. This sequence encodes CAWSVERNTEAFF.

The gene calls are TRBV7-2 and TRBJ2-5; the D is unclear. Germline assignment: CDR1 SGHTA and CDR2 FQGNSA. V gave up 0 bases and J gave up 12 bases, with 20 bases separating them. CDR3 length equals 15 residues. The CDR3 protein is CASSLADLSRGQKYF. In DNA, the CDR3 is TGTGCCAGCAGCTTAGCGGACCTCTCCCGTGGCCAAAAGTACTTC.

This sequence joins TRBV5-1 and TRBJ2-1; 9 bases map to TRBD1. Germline lookup yields CDR1 SGHRS and CDR2 YFSETQ. V lost 0 bases to trimming and J lost 4 bases; unmatched junction nucleotides: 5. CDR3 length: 16 residues. For the CDR3, the DNA is TGCGCCAGCAGCTTGGGGGACAGGGCTCGGTACAATGAGCAGTTCTTC. Translated: CASSLGDRARYNEQFF.

A remark on this clone: This same CDR3 is encoded by further DNA sequences in the sample. This chain uses TRBV9 with TRBJ2-5; D unresolved. Per the germline V gene, CDR1 is SGDLS and CDR2 is YYNGEE. V lost 2 bases to trimming and J lost 1 base, with 3 bases between them. The CDR3 has 12 residues. CDR3 in DNA: TGTGCCAGCAGCGTTGGCCAAGAGACCCAGTACTTC. This translates into CASSVGQETQYF.

The chain combines TRBV30 with TRBJ2-7; D is unresolved. Trimming pared 6 bases from V and 2 bases from J, leaving 5 bases between. The CDR3 contains 10 residues. The germline CDR1 and CDR2 sequences are GTSNPN and SVGIG (reference sequence). In nucleotides, the CDR3 is TGTGCCTGCGGACCCTACGAGCAGTACTTC. It yields the protein CACGPYEQYF. The full variable domain, with the rest looked up from reference TRBV30 and TRBJ2-7, is SQTIHQWPATLVQPVGSPLSLECTVEGTSNPNLYWYRQAAGRGLQLLFYSVGIGQISSEVPQNLSASRPQDRQFILSSKKLLLSDSGFYLCACGPYEQYFGPGTRLTVT.

This chain uses TRBV28 with TRBJ2-1; 13 positions agree with TRBD2. This CDR3 is 16 amino acids long. Germline trimming cut 5 bases from V and 10 bases from J; bases unmatched to any gene: 11. In germline, CDR1 is MDHEN, CDR2 SYDVKM. CDR3 nucleotides: TGTGCCAGCAGTCATTTTACTAGCGGGAGGGCCGGCGAGCAGTTCTTC. This sequence encodes CASSHFTSGRAGEQFF.

The V call is TRBV19, the J call TRBJ2-3, with 13 positions matching TRBD2. The CDR3 extends over 20 amino acids. V lost 7 bases and J lost 1; bases outside the gene matches: 17. The V gene's germline CDR1 is LNHDA and CDR2 SQIVND (reference sequence). CDR3 DNA sequence: TGTGCCAGTACTGGTGGGAAACTAGCGGGAGGGCAAGTTGGCACAGATACGCAGTATTTT. This translates into CASTGGKLAGGQVGTDTQYF.

The V gene is TRBV7-8, the J gene TRBJ2-7, with D perhaps matching TRBD1 (6 bases). CDR1 and CDR2 (germline): SGHVS, FQNEAQ. The V and J ends lost 2 bases and 0 bases respectively, with 8 bases between them. The CDR3 totals 14 residues. The CDR3 DNA reads as TGTGCCAGCAGCTTACAGGACAGCTCCTACGAGCAGTACTTC. Translation: CASSLQDSSYEQYF.

The chain links TRBV6-5 to TRBJ2-5, with D tentatively TRBD2 (6 bases). The germline V gene has CDR1 MNHEY and CDR2 SVGAGI. The CDR3 has 16 amino acids. Trimming pared 1 base from V and 2 bases from J, leaving 14 bases between. The CDR3 sequence: CASSYFRGAAQETQYF. CDR3 DNA: TGTGCCAGCAGTTACTTTCGCGGGGCAGCGCAAGAGACCCAGTACTTC.